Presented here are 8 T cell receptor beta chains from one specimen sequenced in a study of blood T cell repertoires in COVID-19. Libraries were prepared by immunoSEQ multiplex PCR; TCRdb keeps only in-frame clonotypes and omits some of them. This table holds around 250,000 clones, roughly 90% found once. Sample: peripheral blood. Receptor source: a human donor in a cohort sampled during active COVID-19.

CDR3 residues: CASSWNPDTATYEQYF. As DNA, the CDR3 is TGTGCCAGCAGCTGGAACCCGGACACGGCGACCTACGAGCAGTACTTC. The J gene is TRBJ2-7, the V gene TRBV7-2; D possibly corresponds to TRBD1 (5 bases). Deletions cut 4 bases from V and 2 bases from J, with 18 bases between. CDR3 size: 16 residues. Per germline, CDR1 SGHTA and CDR2 FQGNSA.

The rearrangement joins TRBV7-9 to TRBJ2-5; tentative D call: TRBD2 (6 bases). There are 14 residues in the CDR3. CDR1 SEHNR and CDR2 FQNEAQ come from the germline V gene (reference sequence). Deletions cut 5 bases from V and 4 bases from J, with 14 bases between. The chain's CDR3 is CASSLTGGLETQYF. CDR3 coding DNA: TGTGCCAGCAGCCTCACAGGAGGGTTAGAGACCCAGTACTTC.

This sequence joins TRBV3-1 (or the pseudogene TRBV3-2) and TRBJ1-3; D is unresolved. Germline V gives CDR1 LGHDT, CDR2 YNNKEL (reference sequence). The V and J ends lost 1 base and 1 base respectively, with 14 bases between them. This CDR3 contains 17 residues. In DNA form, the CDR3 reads TGTGCCAGCAGCCAAGGCATCCGGGGTCGGTCTGGAAACACCATATATTTT. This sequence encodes CASSQGIRGRSGNTIYF.

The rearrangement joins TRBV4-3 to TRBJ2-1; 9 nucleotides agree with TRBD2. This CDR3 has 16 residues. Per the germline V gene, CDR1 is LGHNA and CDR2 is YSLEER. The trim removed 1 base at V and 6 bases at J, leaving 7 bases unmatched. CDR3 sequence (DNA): TGCGCCAGCAGCCAAGGAGGTCTAGCGGGACTCAATGAGCAGTTCTTC. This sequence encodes CASSQGGLAGLNEQFF.

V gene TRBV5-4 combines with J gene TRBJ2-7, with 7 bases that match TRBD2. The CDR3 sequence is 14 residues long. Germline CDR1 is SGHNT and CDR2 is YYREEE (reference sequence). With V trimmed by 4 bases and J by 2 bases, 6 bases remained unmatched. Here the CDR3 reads CASSIGGEAYEQYF. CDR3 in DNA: TGTGCCAGCAGCATTGGGGGGGAGGCCTACGAGCAGTACTTC. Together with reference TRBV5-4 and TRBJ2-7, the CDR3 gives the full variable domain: ETGVTQSPTHLIKTRGQQVTLRCSSQSGHNTVSWYQQALGQGPQFIFQYYREEENGRGNFPPRFSGLQFPNYSSELNVNALELDDSALYLCASSIGGEAYEQYFGPGTRLTVT.

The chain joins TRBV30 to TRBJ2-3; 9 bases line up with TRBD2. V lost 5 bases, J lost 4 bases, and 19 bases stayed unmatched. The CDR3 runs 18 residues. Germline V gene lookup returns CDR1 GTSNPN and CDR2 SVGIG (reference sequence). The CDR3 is CAWGDEREARGFADTQYF. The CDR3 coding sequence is TGTGCCTGGGGGGACGAGCGGGAGGCAAGGGGGTTTGCAGATACGCAGTATTTT.

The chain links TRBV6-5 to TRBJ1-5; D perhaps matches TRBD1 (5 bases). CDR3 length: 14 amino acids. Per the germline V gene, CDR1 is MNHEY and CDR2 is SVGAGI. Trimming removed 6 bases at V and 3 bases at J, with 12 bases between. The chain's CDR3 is CASSADRFNQPQHF. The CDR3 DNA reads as TGTGCCAGCAGCGCCGACAGATTCAATCAGCCCCAGCATTTT.

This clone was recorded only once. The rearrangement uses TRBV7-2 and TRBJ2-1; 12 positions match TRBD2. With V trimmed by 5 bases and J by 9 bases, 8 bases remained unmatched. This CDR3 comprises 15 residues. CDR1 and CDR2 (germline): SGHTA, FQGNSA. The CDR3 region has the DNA TGTGCCAGCAGCCTCGGGGCACTAGCGGGAGGTGAGCAGTTCTTC. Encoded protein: CASSLGALAGGEQFF.